These T cell receptor beta chains were read from a single sample in a study of OX40 agonist ivuxolimab in advanced cancers. Only in-frame clones appear in the TCRdb table, and some are missing; sequencing was by immunoSEQ multiplex PCR. Of about 81,000 clones listed, 70% to 90% are singletons. This sample comprised CD4+ or CD8+ T cells sorted from blood, obtained in a trial of the OX40 agonist ivuxolimab. The origin of the receptors is an adult with an advanced solid tumor such as melanoma, head and neck, liver or kidney cancer. CDR3s include the opening cysteine and the closing phenylalanine or tryptophan. A D gene is named only where the DNA matches it firmly. Rows give clone size only sometimes, using once, few, many, or a class for an expanded clone.

TRBV5-8	NA	NA	TRBJ1-4	15	CASSFGTAGREKLFF
TRBV7-9	NA	NA	TRBJ2-7	12	CASSLDFAEQYF
TRBV4-1	NA	NA	TRBJ2-3	14	CASSQDLSTDTQYF
TRBV7-8	NA	NA	TRBJ1-4	13	CASSQQANEKLFF
TRBV7-2	NA	NA	TRBJ1-1	13	CASSLMSGAEAFF
TRBV28	NA	NA	TRBJ2-3	12	CASSETTGPQYF
TRBV11-1	NA	NA	TRBJ2-1	16	CASSLMTQVGDNEQFF
TRBV7-8	NA	once	TRBJ1-2	14	CASRERGRGDGYTF
TRBV7-9	NA	NA	TRBJ2-5	16	CASSVPFRDPGETQYF
TRBV2	NA	NA	TRBJ1-3	13	CASNPAEGNTIYF
TRBV11-3	TRBD1	NA	TRBJ1-1	14	CASSVGQGNTEAFF
TRBV2	TRBD1	NA	TRBJ1-2	12	CASRRGQDGYTF
TRBV2	TRBD1	NA	TRBJ2-7	12	CASRRGGGEQYF
TRBV18	NA	NA	TRBJ2-7	14	CASSLWDGDYEQYF
TRBV2	NA	NA	TRBJ2-2	15	CASSLRVQRAGELFF
TRBV7-2	NA	NA	TRBJ1-4	15	CASSLGGGYGEKLFF
TRBV5-1	TRBD2	NA	TRBJ2-1	15	CASSTRTSRDNEQFF
TRBV4-1	NA	NA	TRBJ2-7	16	CASSQGRRGSSYEQYF
TRBV4-2	TRBD2	NA	TRBJ2-1	15	CASCRASGAYNEQFF
TRBV10-3	NA	once	TRBJ2-5	14	CAISPGLEVETQYF
TRBV29-1	TRBD2	NA	TRBJ2-3	15	CSSREGPPNTDTQYF
TRBV2	NA	NA	TRBJ1-5	15	CASSERQVRSQPQHF
TRBV9	TRBD2	NA	TRBJ2-2	20	CASSVGLAGDTSLTTGELFF
TRBV28	TRBD1	once	TRBJ1-4	13	CASRDRASEKLFF
TRBV10-3	TRBD1	once	TRBJ1-5	16	CAISGQGGGSNQPQHF
TRBV5-4	TRBD1	NA	TRBJ1-2	13	CASSRDRVDGYTF
TRBV4-2	TRBD1	NA	TRBJ2-7	15	CASSLDLTGGQGQYF
TRBV2	TRBD1	few	TRBJ1-2	13	CASSEQGEEGYTF
TRBV7-2	NA	many	TRBJ1-5	14	CASSSPGSSQPQHF
TRBV9	NA	NA	TRBJ2-5	15	CASSDRAGGGETQYF
TRBV2	NA	NA	NA	13	CASTQSSYNEQFF
TRBV19	TRBD1	once	TRBJ2-7	14	CASGSTGGTGEQYF
TRBV10-1	NA	NA	TRBJ2-2	16	CASSEYGRANTGELFF
TRBV27	TRBD2	NA	TRBJ2-1	17	CASRLRFLAGVDNEQFF
TRBV11-1	NA	NA	TRBJ1-1	15	CASRPLRGANTEAFF
TRBV7-2	TRBD1	NA	TRBJ1-3	15	CASSPGGTGRNTIYF
TRBV18	NA	NA	TRBJ2-1	17	CASSPPRAGGTNNEQFF
TRBV5-1	NA	NA	TRBJ2-2	15	CASRKGGANTGELFF
TRBV5-5	NA	once	TRBJ2-2	15	CASSLGRPGTGELFF
TRBV5-1	NA	NA	TRBJ1-4	15	CASSLLGGDNEKLFF
TRBV7-9	NA	NA	TRBJ1-1	14	CASSLGRESTEAFF
TRBV19	NA	NA	TRBJ1-1	11	CASSIDTEAFF
TRBV6-1	TRBD1	once	TRBJ1-5	13	CASSTGGGQPQHF
TRBV7-2	TRBD1	NA	TRBJ1-4	15	CASSLVQGGNEKLFF
TRBV27	NA	NA	TRBJ1-2	16	CASSSQTRNGNYGYTF
TRBV2	NA	NA	TRBJ1-5	15	CASSPPQAPGQPQHF
TRBV4-1	TRBD2	NA	TRBJ2-1	16	CASSAAGLVGGREQFF
TRBV5-1	NA	NA	TRBJ2-2	12	CASSVNSGELFF
TRBV7-2	TRBD2	NA	TRBJ2-1	14	CASSFIGTSGVEFF
TRBV28	NA	NA	TRBJ2-5	15	CASSFPSAGTETQYF
TRBV18	NA	once	TRBJ1-1	18	CASSIRNQSSTQRAEAFF
TRBV7-2	TRBD1	NA	TRBJ1-2	13	CASSPGQGRGYTF
TRBV29-1	NA	NA	TRBJ1-4	12	CSAGRGGEKLFF
TRBV2	NA	NA	TRBJ1-1	13	CASIQGRGTEAFF